Each of the 5 T cell receptor beta chains below was sequenced from the same sample in a study of memory CD4+ T cells and cytomegalovirus serostatus. Profiled with immunoSEQ multiplex PCR; TCRdb holds only in-frame clones, not every one. The table has about 39,000 clones, over 65% seen once. Single viable CD3+CD4+CD8-CD45RO+ cells were sorted as the memory CD4+ T cells. The sample consisted of memory CD4+ T cells from blood. Every receptor here comes from an adult in good health and CMV-seronegative.

J is TRBJ1-4 and V is TRBV7-6, with 10 bases lining up with TRBD1. Germline CDR1 reads SGHVS; CDR2 reads FNYEAQ. The V gene end was trimmed by 6 bases and the J gene end by 8 bases; junction bases not matched to a gene: 9. CDR3 length equals 15 residues. The CDR3 bases are TGTGCCAGCAGTAGAGAGGGACAGGGGAACGAAAAACTGTTTTTT. Its protein is CASSREGQGNEKLFF.

The chain links TRBV6-6 to TRBJ1-2; D perhaps matches TRBD1 (6 bases). Germline-derived CDR1 and CDR2 are MNHNY and SVGAGI (reference sequence). Trimming shortened V by 2 bases and J by 4 bases, and 11 bases separated the two germline ends. The CDR3 extends over 14 amino acids. CDR3 sequence reads: CASSYAGAGYGYTF. In nucleotides, the CDR3 is TGTGCCAGCAGTTACGCAGGGGCCGGCTATGGCTACACCTTC.

The gene calls are TRBV7-8 and TRBJ1-4, with TRBD1 as a possible D gene (6 bases). Trimming removed 5 bases from V and 3 bases from J, with 16 bases in between. CDR3 length equals 16 residues. Germline lookup yields CDR1 SGHVS and CDR2 FQNEAQ. CDR3 residues: CASSPPTGKANEKLFF. Here the CDR3 DNA reads TGTGCCAGCAGCCCTCCAACAGGGAAGGCTAATGAAAAACTGTTTTTT.

The V call is TRBV12-5, the J call TRBJ1-5; TRBD1 is a possible D gene (5 bases). This CDR3 is built from 14 residues. Germline lookup yields CDR1 LGHNT and CDR2 FRNRAP. V was shortened by 6 bases and J by 9 bases, with 18 bases between the two germline ends. The chain's CDR3 is CASGAGTVLRPQHF. In DNA, the CDR3 is TGTGCTAGTGGCGCCGGGACGGTGCTGAGGCCCCAGCATTTT.

The chain's CDR3 is CAGWEDRVTEAFF. The DNA for the CDR3 is TGTGCCGGCTGGGAAGACAGGGTCACTGAAGCTTTCTTT. The rearrangement links TRBV2 to TRBJ1-1; TRBD1 matches 7 bases. The CDR3 sequence is 13 residues long. Germline V CDR1 and CDR2: SNHLY, FYNNEI. J lost 4 bases, V lost 11 bases, and 10 bases had no gene match.